These 10 T cell receptor beta chains were sequenced from one sample in a study of cytomegalovirus exposure and HLA in healthy donors. It was with 60 Vbeta and 13 Jbeta primers that the PCR ran. Generated by immunoSEQ multiplex PCR, the TCRdb table keeps only in-frame clones and is missing some. The sample shows some 150,000 clones, approximately 80% of them seen only once. The sequencing input was PBMCs. These receptors all come from a man aged 18 to 30 in good health and CMV-seropositive.

This chain links TRBV18 with TRBJ2-7; possibly TRBD2 for D (6 bases). V was pared by 3 bases and J by 2 bases, with 17 bases between. Germline V CDR1 and CDR2: KGHSH, LQKENI. This CDR3 contains 16 residues. This chain's CDR3 is CASSPVEGLRAYEQYF. As DNA, the CDR3 is TGTGCCAGCTCACCGGTTGAGGGACTGAGGGCCTACGAGCAGTACTTC.

This chain joins TRBV28 and TRBJ2-5; 7 bases line up with TRBD2. Germline CDR1 MDHEN, CDR2 SYDVKM. This CDR3 is built from 15 residues. V shed 3 bases, J shed 3 bases, and the junction held 7 bases outside the gene matches. DNA of the CDR3: TGTGCCAGCAGTTTGGGCGGGGGACTGGAAGAGACCCAGTACTTC. Protein sequence: CASSLGGGLEETQYF.

This clone was counted a single time. The chain recombines TRBV10-3 with TRBJ2-7, with TRBD2 matching over 11 bases. This CDR3 is 16 amino acids long. CDR1 and CDR2 (germline): ENHRY, SYGVKD. Germline trimming cut 2 bases from V and 4 bases from J; bases unmatched to any gene: 7. CDR3 amino acids: CAISEPTTSGTYEQYF. The CDR3 DNA is TGTGCCATCAGTGAGCCGACGACTAGCGGGACTTACGAGCAGTACTTC.

The chain recombines TRBV7-3 with TRBJ1-1; 7 nucleotides agree with TRBD1. V lost 8 bases and J lost 1; bases outside the gene matches: 7. In germline, CDR1 is SGHTA, CDR2 FQGTGA. This CDR3 is 14 amino acids long. Here the CDR3 DNA reads TGTGCCAGCTCCCAACGGACAGGGAACACTGAAGCTTTCTTT. Its protein is CASSQRTGNTEAFF. The complete variable domain, with remaining parts taken from reference TRBV7-3 and TRBJ1-1, reads GAGVSQTPSNKVTEKGKYVELRCDPISGHTALYWYRQSLGQGPEFLIYFQGTGAADDSGLPNDRFFAVRPEGSVSTLKIQRTERGDSAVYLCASSQRTGNTEAFFGQGTRLTVV.

The chain couples TRBV14 to TRBJ1-1; TRBD1 is a possible D gene (6 bases). This CDR3 region has 16 residues. Trimming left V 2 bases short and J 1 base short, with 14 bases between. Germline CDR1 is SGHDN and CDR2 is FVKESK. For the CDR3, the DNA is TGTGCCAGCAGCCAATTTCTAGGGACAACGAACACTGAAGCTTTCTTT. This gives the protein CASSQFLGTTNTEAFF.

The V gene is TRBV25-1, the J gene TRBJ1-5, with 7 nucleotides matching TRBD1. CDR3 length: 14 residues. Looked up from germline, CDR1 is MGHDK and CDR2 is SYGVNS. After removal of 5 bases from V and 4 bases from J, the junction contained 5 bases not matched to a gene. This chain's CDR3 is CASSSNRGNQPQHF. The DNA of the CDR3 is TGTGCCAGCAGTAGCAACAGGGGAAATCAGCCCCAGCATTTT. Using reference TRBV25-1 and TRBJ1-5 for the parts outside the CDR3, the full variable domain is EADIYQTPRYLVIGTGKKITLECSQTMGHDKMYWYQQDPGMELHLIHYSYGVNSTEKGDLSSESTVSRIRTEHFPLTLESARPSHTSQYLCASSSNRGNQPQHFGDGTRLSIL.

V usage is TRBV7-2 and J usage is TRBJ1-2; 10 positions match TRBD1. This CDR3 contains 14 residues. V dropped 3 bases and J dropped 4; count of bases not matched to a gene: 2. Germline V gene sequence: CDR1 SGHTA, CDR2 FQGNSA. DNA of the CDR3: TGTGCCAGCAGCTTCCGGGACAGGGGCTATGGCTACACCTTC. It is translated as CASSFRDRGYGYTF.

This clone has a single count. Other DNA sequences in the sample encode the same CDR3. This chain joins TRBV19 and TRBJ2-5; 9 positions agree with TRBD1. The length of the CDR3 is 14 residues. With V trimmed by 3 bases and J by 4 bases, 3 bases remained unmatched. Germline V gene sequence: CDR1 LNHDA, CDR2 SQIVND (reference sequence). The CDR3 nucleotides read TGTGCCAGTAGTATTGGACAGGGGAGAGAGACCCAGTACTTC. Its protein is CASSIGQGRETQYF.

The chain carries TRBV9 and TRBJ1-4; 8 positions match TRBD1. The CDR3 runs to 14 residues. The ends lost 4 bases at V and 8 bases at J; junction bases unmatched: 7. Germline V gene data show CDR1 as SGDLS and CDR2 as YYNGEE. CDR3 coding DNA: TGTGCCAGCAGCCTGACAGGGGTAGGGGAAAAACTGTTTTTT. As protein: CASSLTGVGEKLFF.

This clone occurred a few times. The chain combines TRBV7-9 with TRBJ2-2; 11 bases line up with TRBD2. The CDR3 totals 15 residues. The V gene's germline CDR1 is SEHNR and CDR2 FQNEAQ (reference sequence). After removal of 7 bases from V and 1 base from J, the junction contained 2 bases not matched to a gene. CDR3 sequence reads: CASTGTSGNTGELFF. In DNA form, the CDR3 reads TGTGCCAGCACCGGGACTAGCGGGAACACCGGGGAGCTGTTTTTT.